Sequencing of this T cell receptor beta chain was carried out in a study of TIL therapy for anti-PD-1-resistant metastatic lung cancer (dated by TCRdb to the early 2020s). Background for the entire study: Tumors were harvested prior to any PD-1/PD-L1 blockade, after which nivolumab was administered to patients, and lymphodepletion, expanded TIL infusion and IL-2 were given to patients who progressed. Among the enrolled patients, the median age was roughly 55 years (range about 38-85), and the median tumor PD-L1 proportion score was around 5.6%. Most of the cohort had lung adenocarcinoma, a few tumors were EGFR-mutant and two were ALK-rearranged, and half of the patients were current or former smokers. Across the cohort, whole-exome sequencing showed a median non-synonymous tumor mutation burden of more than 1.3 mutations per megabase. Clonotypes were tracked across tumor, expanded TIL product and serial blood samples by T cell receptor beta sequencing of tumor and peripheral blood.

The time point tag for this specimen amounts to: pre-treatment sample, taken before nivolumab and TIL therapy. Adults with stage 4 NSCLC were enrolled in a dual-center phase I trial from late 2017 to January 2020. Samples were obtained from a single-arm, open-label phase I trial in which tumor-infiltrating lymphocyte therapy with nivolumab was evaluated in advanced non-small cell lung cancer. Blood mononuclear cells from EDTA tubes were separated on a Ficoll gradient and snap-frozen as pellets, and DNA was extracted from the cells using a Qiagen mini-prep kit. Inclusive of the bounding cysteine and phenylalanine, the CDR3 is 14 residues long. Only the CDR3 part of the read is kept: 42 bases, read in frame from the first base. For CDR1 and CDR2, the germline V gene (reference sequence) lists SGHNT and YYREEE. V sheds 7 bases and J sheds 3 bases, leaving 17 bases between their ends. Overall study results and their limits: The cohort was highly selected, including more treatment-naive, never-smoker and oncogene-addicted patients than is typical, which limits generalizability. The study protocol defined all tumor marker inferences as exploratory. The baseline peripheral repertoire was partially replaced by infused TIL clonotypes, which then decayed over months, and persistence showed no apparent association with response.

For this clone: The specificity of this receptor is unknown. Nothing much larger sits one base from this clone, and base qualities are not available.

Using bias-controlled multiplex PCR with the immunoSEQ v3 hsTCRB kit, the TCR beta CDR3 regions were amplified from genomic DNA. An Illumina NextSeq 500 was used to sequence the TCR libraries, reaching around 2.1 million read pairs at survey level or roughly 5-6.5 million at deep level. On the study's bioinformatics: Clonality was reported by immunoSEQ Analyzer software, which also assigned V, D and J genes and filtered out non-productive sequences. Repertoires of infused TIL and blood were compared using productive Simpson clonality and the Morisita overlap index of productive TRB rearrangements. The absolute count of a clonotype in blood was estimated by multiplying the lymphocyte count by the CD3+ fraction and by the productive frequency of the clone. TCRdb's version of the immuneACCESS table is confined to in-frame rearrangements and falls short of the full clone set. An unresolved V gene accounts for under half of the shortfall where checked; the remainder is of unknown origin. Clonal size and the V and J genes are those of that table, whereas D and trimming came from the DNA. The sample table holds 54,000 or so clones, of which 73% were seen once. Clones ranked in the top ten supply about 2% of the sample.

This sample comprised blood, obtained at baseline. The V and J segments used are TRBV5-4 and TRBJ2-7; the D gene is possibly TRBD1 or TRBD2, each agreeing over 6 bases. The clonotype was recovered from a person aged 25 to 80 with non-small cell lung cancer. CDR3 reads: CASSEGTTNYEQYF. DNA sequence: TGTGCCAGCTCGGAGGGGACAACTAACTACGAGCAGTACTTC. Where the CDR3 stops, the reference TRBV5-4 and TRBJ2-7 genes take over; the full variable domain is ETGVTQSPTHLIKTRGQQVTLRCSSQSGHNTVSWYQQALGQGPQFIFQYYREEENGRGNFPPRFSGLQFPNYSSELNVNALELDDSALYLCASSEGTTNYEQYFGPGTRLTVT.